This TCR beta chain was recovered during a study of OX40 agonist ivuxolimab in advanced cancers. For the wider study: Ivuxolimab was an agonistic, fully human IgG2 monoclonal antibody directed against OX40 (CD134), a costimulatory receptor. Intravenous ivuxolimab was administered to patients every 2 weeks at six dose levels: 0.01, 0.1, 0.3, 1.5, 3 and 10 mg/kg. Of the approximately 50 dose-escalation patients, hepatocellular carcinoma was present in approximately 20, melanoma in some 15, renal cell carcinoma in 9 and head and neck cancer in 9. In the dose-escalation cohort, 70% to 90% of patients were male, and the mean age was around 60 years with a range of about 20 to 79. Prior anti-PD-1, anti-PD-L1 or anti-CTLA-4 therapy was permitted, and approximately 42% of dose-escalation patients had received checkpoint inhibitors. Partial responses occurred in three dose-escalation patients: two with cutaneous melanoma and one with hepatocellular carcinoma. Peripheral TCRbeta sequencing was intended to test whether TCR sequence diversity was altered and clonal T-cell expansion was caused by ivuxolimab. The paper describes the monotherapy dose-escalation part (N of about 47 patients) of the phase I trial of ivuxolimab. Paper-wide results and their limitations: Partial responders in the 0.1-3.0 mg/kg groups had among the lowest normalized peripheral clonal expansion, especially among CD8+ T cells. On average, CD8+ T cells showed more expanded clones than CD4+ T cells after ivuxolimab. At doses of 0.1 to 3.0 mg/kg, clonal expansion of both CD4+ and CD8+ blood T cells was observed from baseline to week 6. Low levels of normalized T-cell clonal expansion were also seen in some patients who did not respond. The antigen specificity of the peripheral T cells that underwent clonal expansion was not determined.

For sequencing of the TCRbeta CDR3 region, genomic DNA was extracted from the sorted cells. TCRbeta CDR3 regions were sequenced using the immunoSEQ Assay. The table comes from immuneACCESS by way of TCRdb, which keeps in-frame sequences with V and J called. Part of the clones is missing from these tables; in studies checked, under half for an unresolved V gene and the rest for unknown reasons. Within this sample are 31,000 or so clones, with 80% to 95% of them counted one time only. The biggest ten clones account for more than 4.5% of the sample. V is clipped by 2 bases and J by 2 bases, and the sequence between their germline boundaries is 16 bases long. The CDR3 starts with the cysteine, ends with the phenylalanine, and has 16 residues. Kept here is only the CDR3 DNA, which spans 48 bases and is read in frame from base 1. Per the germline V gene (reference sequence), SEHNR is the CDR1 and FQNEAQ is the CDR2.

Patients with a history of autoimmune disease or receiving systemic immunosuppression were excluded from the trial. In every dose cohort, peripheral blood was drawn for TCR sequencing at baseline, cycle 4 day 1, and cycle 7 day 1. The samples were drawn from a first-in-human, open-label, multicenter phase I dose-escalation trial of ivuxolimab. The trial enrolled adults with locally advanced or metastatic head and neck squamous cell, hepatocellular, melanoma or renal cell carcinoma. CD4+ and CD8+ T cells were sorted separately from peripheral blood before TCR sequencing. Concerning this clone: The antigen it binds to is not known. Per-base quality was not reported, and no clone a single base away is much larger than it.

The sequence was obtained from an adult with an advanced solid tumor such as melanoma, head and neck, liver or kidney cancer. The input for sequencing was CD4+ or CD8+ T cells sorted from blood, taken in a trial of the OX40 agonist ivuxolimab. The sequence joins TRBV7-9 to TRBJ2-7; the best D guess is TRBD2, with 6 bases matching. The DNA is as follows: TGTGCCAGCAGCTTAACCGGGACTTACACAACCTACGAGCAGTACTTC. It translates to CASSLTGTYTTYEQYF.